One sample yielded the 25 T cell receptor beta chains listed below, sequenced in a study of T cells in Graves' hyperthyroidism and ophthalmopathy. There were TCR beta CDR3 regions amplified from RNA transcripts. The HTBI set primed first-round TCR CDR3 RT-PCR. One entry per CDR3 protein results from TCRdb running MiXCR on the multiplex PCR reads. The sample contains 550,000 to 800,000 distinct CDR3 sequences, 15% to 20% of which appear only once. The sequenced material came from blood. Source of these receptors: a man over 45 with Graves' hyperthyroidism.

This clonotype was recorded at least ten times. This chain joins TRBV2 and TRBJ1-5; TRBD1 agrees at 8 bases. CDR3 length: 14 amino acids. CDR1 and CDR2 (germline): SNHLY, FYNNEI. Germline trimming cut 8 bases from V and 7 bases from J; bases unmatched to any gene: 10. The CDR3 region is CASEQGTGVQPQHF. The DNA for the CDR3 is TGTGCCAGCGAACAGGGGACAGGTGTACAGCCCCAGCATTTT.

This clonotype was detected ten times or more. The rearrangement joins TRBV28 to TRBJ1-1; no clear D. The germline V gene has CDR1 MDHEN and CDR2 SYDVKM. V lost 8 bases and J 1 base, leaving 5 bases between the germline ends. This CDR3 region has 11 residues. CDR3 bases: TGTGCCAGCTTCGGGAACACTGAAGCTTTCTTT. Its translation: CASFGNTEAFF.

This chain joins TRBV20-1 and TRBJ2-1; 12 nucleotides align to TRBD2. The germline V gene encodes CDR1 DFQATT and CDR2 SNEGSKA (reference sequence). The CDR3 sequence is 14 residues long. J gave up 6 bases and V 8 bases, and 8 bases lay outside the gene matches. The CDR3 nucleotides are TGCAGTTTCAAGAGACTAGCGGGAGTCAATGAGCAGTTCTTC. It encodes CSFKRLAGVNEQFF.

This clonotype was found a few times. The chain joins TRBV6-2 or TRBV6-3 to TRBJ2-1; perhaps D is TRBD1 or TRBD2 (5 bases each). CDR1 and CDR2 from the germline V gene are MNHEY and SVGEGT. This CDR3 is 15 amino acids long. Trimming removed 8 bases from V and 8 bases from J, with 22 bases in between. The CDR3 DNA sequence: TGTGCCAGCGCTTGGTGGGACCCCAATTTGGATGAGCAGTTCTTC. Translated, it gives CASAWWDPNLDEQFF.

This clonotype was seen ten or more times. The chain has TRBV10-3 and TRBJ1-1; D is possibly TRBD1 (5 bases). In germline, CDR1 is ENHRY, CDR2 SYGVKD. Trimming removed 5 bases at V and 0 bases at J, with 10 bases between. CDR3 length: 14 residues. CDR3 DNA: TGTGCCATCAGTACGACAGCAATGAACACTGAAGCTTTCTTT. Translation: CAISTTAMNTEAFF.

This clonotype was found many times. The chain is built from TRBV28 and TRBJ1-2, with 9 bases that match TRBD1. CDR1 and CDR2 from the germline V gene are MDHEN and SYDVKM. This CDR3 region has 18 residues. V gave up 7 bases and J gave up 3 bases; unmatched junction bases: 18. In nucleotides, the CDR3 is TGTGCCAGCATCGGCCCTCAGGACAGGGGACCCACTTACTATGGCTACACCTTC. As protein: CASIGPQDRGPTYYGYTF.

The table lists this clonotype with many counts. The chain has TRBV27 and TRBJ1-4; D not certain. Germline loops: CDR1 MNHEY, CDR2 SMNVEV (reference sequence). CDR3 length: 16 residues. V dropped 5 bases and J dropped 0 bases, with 13 bases sitting between them. Written as DNA, the CDR3 is TGTGCCAGCAGTCCCATTGAGACTGCAACTAATGAAAAACTGTTTTTT. Translated, it gives CASSPIETATNEKLFF.

This clonotype came up a few times. The chain links TRBV7-9 to TRBJ1-5; no definite D call. V was cut by 6 bases and J by 6 bases, with 9 bases left in between. In germline, CDR1 is SEHNR, CDR2 FQNEAQ (reference sequence). The CDR3 length is 12 residues. The CDR3 coding sequence is TGTGCCAGCAGGGATGCAAGTCAGCCCCAGCATTTT. It specifies CASRDASQPQHF.

This clonotype was seen at least ten times. The rearrangement links TRBV19 to TRBJ2-7; D possibly uses TRBD1 or TRBD2 (6 bases each). CDR3 length equals 14 residues. Germline-derived CDR1 and CDR2 are LNHDA and SQIVND (reference sequence). V was cut by 8 bases and J by 2 bases, with 16 bases left in between. The CDR3 here is CASRELGGPYEQYF. CDR3 bases: TGTGCCAGTCGAGAGTTGGGGGGCCCCTACGAGCAGTACTTC.

This clonotype was counted many times. This chain links TRBV25-1 with TRBJ2-7, with D unresolved. The CDR3 runs to 14 residues. Germline values: CDR1 MGHDK, CDR2 SYGVNS. Trimming removed 2 bases at V and 4 bases at J, with 12 bases between. The CDR3 loop is CASSEGPPGYEQYF. The CDR3 DNA follows: TGTGCCAGCAGTGAAGGGCCGCCTGGGTACGAGCAGTACTTC.

The table lists this clonotype with many counts. CDR3 sequence reads: CASSLLRLFAYEQYF. As DNA, the CDR3 is TGTGCCAGCAGTTTGCTTCGCCTGTTTGCCTACGAGCAGTACTTC. This chain links TRBV28 with TRBJ2-7; D is undetermined. Trimming removed 3 bases at V and 2 bases at J, with 14 bases between. The CDR3 covers 15 residues. Per germline, CDR1 MDHEN and CDR2 SYDVKM.

This clonotype was counted ten times or more. The chain recombines TRBV24-1 with TRBJ1-2; the D gene is possibly TRBD1 (5 bases). The CDR3 totals 13 residues. Germline CDR1 and CDR2: KGHDR and SFDVKD. Trimming cost V 6 bases and J 2 bases, with 9 bases left between them. The CDR3 DNA follows: TGTGCCACCAGTCCGGGACCGAACTATGGCTACACCTTC. The encoded protein is CATSPGPNYGYTF.

This clonotype showed up many times. V and J are TRBV6-2 or TRBV6-3 and TRBJ2-1; 9 nucleotides line up with TRBD1. The length of the CDR3 is 16 residues. Looked up from germline, CDR1 is MNHEY and CDR2 is SVGEGT. With V trimmed by 1 base and J by 9 bases, 10 bases remained unmatched. This chain's CDR3 is CASSYYGTGSTGEQFF. DNA of the CDR3: TGTGCCAGCAGTTACTATGGGACAGGGTCGACGGGTGAGCAGTTCTTC.

The chain carries TRBV11-2 and TRBJ2-5; a possible D gene is TRBD1 (6 bases). The CDR3 runs 14 residues. V gave up 5 bases and J gave up 4 bases, with 14 bases separating them. Germline V lookup: CDR1 SGHAT, CDR2 FQNNGV. Here the CDR3 reads CASSLNRVSETQYF. Here the CDR3 DNA reads TGTGCCAGCAGCCTCAACAGGGTTTCAGAGACCCAGTACTTC.

Regarding this clonotype: A much bigger clone sits one base away, suggesting this may be a read error. In DNA form, the CDR3 reads TGTGCGCTGAAAAGGGCCTCCTACGAGCAGTACTTC. This sequence encodes CALKRASYEQYF. This rearrangement joins TRBV30 to TRBJ2-7; no firm D call. The CDR3 is 12 residues long. Germline CDR1 reads GTSNPN; CDR2 reads SVGIG (reference sequence).

The sample holds a few counts of this clonotype. V usage is TRBV30 and J usage is TRBJ1-2; D is unresolved. V lost 1 base and J 8 bases, leaving 11 bases between the germline ends. The CDR3 is 12 amino acids. Germline CDR1 and CDR2: GTSNPN and SVGIG (reference sequence). CDR3 in DNA: TGTGCCTGGAGTGGAGGAACGGGAGGCTACACCTTC. This encodes CAWSGGTGGYTF.

This clonotype was picked up a small number of times. The rearrangement uses TRBV10-3 and TRBJ2-1; the D is unclear. Germline CDR1 is ENHRY and CDR2 is SYGVKD. Trimming took off 3 bases at V and 0 bases at J, with 18 bases between the two ends. The CDR3 totals 18 residues. For the CDR3, the DNA is TGTGCCATCAGTGATGACTTGAACCCCCTAAGCTCCTACAATGAGCAGTTCTTC. This translates into CAISDDLNPLSSYNEQFF.

The chain combines TRBV28 with TRBJ1-2; possibly TRBD1 for D (6 bases). V gave up 7 bases and J gave up 7 bases, with 10 bases separating them. This CDR3 comprises 11 residues. Germline CDR1 MDHEN, CDR2 SYDVKM. CDR3 nucleotides: TGTGCCAGCAAGGGGGTGGTTGGCTACACCTTC. Its translation: CASKGVVGYTF.

This clonotype has at least ten counts. This chain links TRBV2 with TRBJ2-7; D not resolved. The V and J ends lost 8 bases and 2 bases respectively, with 13 bases between them. Looked up from germline, CDR1 is SNHLY and CDR2 is FYNNEI. This CDR3 comprises 13 residues. The CDR3 protein is CASSSAVPYEQYF. CDR3 sequence (DNA): TGTGCCAGCTCTTCGGCAGTCCCCTACGAGCAGTACTTC.

For this clonotype: Sequence at one end of the junction differs from germline and may be a read error. V is TRBV6-2 or TRBV6-3 and J is TRBJ2-7, with TRBD2 matching over 7 bases. The CDR3 is made up of 17 amino acids. In germline, CDR1 is MNHEY, CDR2 SVGEGT. Here the CDR3 reads CASSYSNQREFAYEQYF. Written as DNA, the CDR3 is TGTGCCAGCAGTTACTCGAATCAGCGGGAATTTGCCTACGAACAGTACTTC.

The chain carries TRBV2 and TRBJ1-2, with no clear D. CDR1 is SNHLY, CDR2 FYNNEI, per germline. V lost 2 bases and J 5 bases, leaving 3 bases between the germline ends. This CDR3 has 11 residues. The CDR3 sequence is CASSEIYGYTF. CDR3 DNA sequence: TGTGCCAGCAGTGAAATATATGGCTACACCTTC.

The sample holds many counts of this clonotype. The chain uses TRBV7-7 and TRBJ2-5; 9 nucleotides align to TRBD2. This CDR3 region has 15 residues. Germline V gene data show CDR1 as SSHAT and CDR2 as FNYEAQ (reference sequence). CDR3 nucleotide sequence: TGTGCTAGCGGAACTAGGGGACTAGCAGGAGAGACCCAGTACTTC. Translated: CASGTRGLAGETQYF.

The V call is TRBV20-1, the J call TRBJ2-5, with 8 bases identical to TRBD2. This CDR3 comprises 17 residues. The V and J ends lost 1 base and 5 bases, in that order; junction bases with no gene match: 15. CDR1 and CDR2 (germline): DFQATT, SNEGSKA (reference sequence). CDR3 protein: CSARGSGSGSSLETQYF. The CDR3 DNA sequence: TGCAGTGCTAGAGGGTCGGGGAGCGGGAGTTCTCTGGAGACCCAGTACTTC.

At least ten counts were recorded for this clonotype. V usage is TRBV27 and J usage is TRBJ2-7, with TRBD2 identical over 11 bases. The CDR3 is made up of 17 amino acids. J lost 9 bases, V lost 6 bases, and 19 bases had no gene match. Per germline, CDR1 MNHEY and CDR2 SMNVEV (reference sequence). The CDR3 nucleotides read TGTGCCAGCAGCGCACTAGCGGGAGAGAGGTTGACATGGGGGCAGTACTTC. It codes for CASSALAGERLTWGQYF.

V and J are TRBV6-1 and TRBJ2-3, with unresolved D. Germline V CDR1 and CDR2: MNHNS, SASEGT. Trimming took off 7 bases at V and 5 bases at J, with 13 bases between the two ends. The CDR3 length is 13 residues. CDR3 nucleotides: TGTGCCAGCATTAGGGTATTAGGAGATACGCAGTATTTT. Its protein product is CASIRVLGDTQYF.